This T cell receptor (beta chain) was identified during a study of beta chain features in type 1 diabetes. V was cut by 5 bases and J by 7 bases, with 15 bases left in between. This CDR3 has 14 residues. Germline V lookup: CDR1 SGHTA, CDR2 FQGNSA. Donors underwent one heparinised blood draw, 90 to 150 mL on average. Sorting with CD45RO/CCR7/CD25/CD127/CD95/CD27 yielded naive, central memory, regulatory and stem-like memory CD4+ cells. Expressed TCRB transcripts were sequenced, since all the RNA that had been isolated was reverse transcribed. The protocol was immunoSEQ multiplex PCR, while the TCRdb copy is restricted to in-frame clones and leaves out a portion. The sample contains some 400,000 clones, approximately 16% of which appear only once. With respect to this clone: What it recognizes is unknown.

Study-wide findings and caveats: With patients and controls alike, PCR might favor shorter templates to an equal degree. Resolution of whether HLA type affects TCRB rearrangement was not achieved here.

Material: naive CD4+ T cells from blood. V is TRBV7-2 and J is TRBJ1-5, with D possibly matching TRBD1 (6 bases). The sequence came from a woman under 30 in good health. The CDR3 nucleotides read TGTGCCAGCAGCCTTTGGGGGGGCGGCCAGCCCCAGCATTTT. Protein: CASSLWGGGQPQHF. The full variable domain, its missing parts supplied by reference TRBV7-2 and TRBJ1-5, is GAGVSQSPSNKVTEKGKDVELRCDPISGHTALYWYRQSLGQGLEFLIYFQGNSAPDKSGLPSDRFSAERTGGSVSTLTIQRTQQEDSAVYLCASSLWGGGQPQHFGDGTRLSIL.